The following is a T cell receptor (beta chain) sequence with its context. The antigen remains undetermined. Repertoires were generated with immunoSEQ multiplex PCR, while TCRdb's copy carries only in-frame clones and drops some. The data show over 150,000 clones, with approximately 84% seen just once and 2.5% to 3% held by the top ten. In germline, CDR1 is SGHVS, CDR2 FNYEAQ. This CDR3 region has 20 residues. Germline trimming cut 3 bases from V and 5 bases from J; bases unmatched to any gene: 21. These data belong to a study of cytomegalovirus exposure and HLA in healthy donors. On the study more broadly: A subsequent analysis stated that the 120 or so validation repertoires were run on the same platform as the roughly 670 first-cohort repertoires.

Study-level findings and limits: Reportedly, diagnosis of cytomegalovirus status by the classifier showed high specificity and sensitivity. Altogether, some 160 TCR beta chains were recorded as cytomegalovirus-associated. TCR clusters originating in the first cohort tended to co-occur in the 100 to 150 validation repertoires, according to a later analysis.

This clonotype was obtained from a woman younger than 30 in good health and CMV-seropositive. This chain connects TRBV7-6 to TRBJ2-5; TRBD1 aligns across 10 bases. The sequenced sample consisted of PBMCs. The CDR3 bases are TGTGCCAGCAGCTTGTCGTCGGGTTACCGACAGGGGGCTCTAGGGGAGACCCAGTACTTC. It is translated as CASSLSSGYRQGALGETQYF.